This TCR beta chain was profiled in a study of blood T cell repertoires in COVID-19. Study in general: Samples came from the United States, Italy and Spain, spanning acute and convalescent COVID-19. Sources were T cells, B-cell-depleted T cells, or PBMCs; the material itself was cDNA or gDNA.

Per germline, CDR1 MNHEY and CDR2 SVGAGI. The CDR3 loop spans 15 amino acids. V was clipped by 4 bases and J by 0 bases, with 10 bases between them. While infection was still active, Seattle patients were enrolled and then followed longitudinally. Study processing details: Reference gene primer amplification yielded estimated nucleated cell counts. Clones were sequenced by immunoSEQ multiplex PCR, and TCRdb holds only the in-frame ones, with some missing. The V and J calls and the clone size are those of that table, but D and trimming were determined from the DNA. The sample contains 97,000 or so clones, over 85% of which appear only once.

This TCR came from a woman aged 50 to 65 with COVID-19, enrolled during active disease. The specimen sequenced was peripheral blood. V is TRBV6-5 and J is TRBJ1-3, with D perhaps TRBD1 (6 bases). This chain's CDR3 is CASSLGAYSGNTIYF. CDR3 nucleotides: TGTGCCAGCAGTTTGGGGGCTTACTCTGGAAACACCATATATTTT.